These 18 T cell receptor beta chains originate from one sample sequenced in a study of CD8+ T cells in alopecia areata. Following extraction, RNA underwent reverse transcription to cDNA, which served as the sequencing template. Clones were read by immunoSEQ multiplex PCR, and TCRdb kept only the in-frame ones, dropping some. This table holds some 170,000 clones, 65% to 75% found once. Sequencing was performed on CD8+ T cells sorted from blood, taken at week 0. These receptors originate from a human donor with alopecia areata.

The CDR3 coding sequence is TGTGCCAGCAGCTTAGGGCAGGGGGCTGAAGCTTTCTTT. Translating it yields CASSLGQGAEAFF. This sequence joins TRBV7-8 and TRBJ1-1; TRBD1 matches at 7 bases. Trimming cost V 1 base and J 6 bases; bases outside gene matches: 2. Germline CDR1 SGHVS, CDR2 FQNEAQ. The CDR3 totals 13 residues.

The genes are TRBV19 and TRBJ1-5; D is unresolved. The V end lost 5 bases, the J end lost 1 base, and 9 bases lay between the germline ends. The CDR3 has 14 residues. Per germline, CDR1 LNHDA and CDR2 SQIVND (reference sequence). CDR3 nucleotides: TGTGCCAGTAGTCCCGGACGAAGCAATCAGCCCCAGCATTTT. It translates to CASSPGRSNQPQHF.

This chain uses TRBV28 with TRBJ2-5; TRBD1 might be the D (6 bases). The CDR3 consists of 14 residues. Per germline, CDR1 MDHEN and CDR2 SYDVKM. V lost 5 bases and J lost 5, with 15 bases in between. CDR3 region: CASSVTGSSETQYF. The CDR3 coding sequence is TGTGCCAGCAGTGTTACAGGGTCCTCGGAGACCCAGTACTTC.

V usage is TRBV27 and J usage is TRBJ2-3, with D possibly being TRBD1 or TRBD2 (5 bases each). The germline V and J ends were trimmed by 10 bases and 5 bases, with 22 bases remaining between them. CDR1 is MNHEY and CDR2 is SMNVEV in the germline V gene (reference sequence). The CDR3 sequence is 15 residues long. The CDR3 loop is CATFLRGSVGDTQYF. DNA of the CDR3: TGTGCCACCTTTCTGAGGGGCTCCGTTGGAGATACGCAGTATTTT.

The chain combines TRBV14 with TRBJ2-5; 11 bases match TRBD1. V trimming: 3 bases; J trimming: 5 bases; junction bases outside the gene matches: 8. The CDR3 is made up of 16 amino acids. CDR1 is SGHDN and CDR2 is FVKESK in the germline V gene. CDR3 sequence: CASSHPGQGAVETQYF. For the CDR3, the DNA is TGTGCCAGCAGCCACCCCGGACAGGGGGCCGTGGAGACCCAGTACTTC.

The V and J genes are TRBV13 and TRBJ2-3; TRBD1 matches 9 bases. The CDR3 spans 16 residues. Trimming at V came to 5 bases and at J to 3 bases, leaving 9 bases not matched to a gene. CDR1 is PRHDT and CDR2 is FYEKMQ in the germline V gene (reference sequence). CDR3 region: CASSRPGQGFTDTQYF. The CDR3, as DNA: TGTGCCAGCAGCCGACCGGGACAGGGATTTACAGATACGCAGTATTTT.

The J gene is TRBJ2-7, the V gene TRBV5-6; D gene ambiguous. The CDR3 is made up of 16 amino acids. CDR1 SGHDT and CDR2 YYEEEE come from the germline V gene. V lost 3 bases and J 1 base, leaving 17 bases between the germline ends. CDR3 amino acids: CASSSGTALTSYEQYF. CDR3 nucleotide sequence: TGTGCCAGCAGCTCTGGAACAGCCCTAACATCCTACGAGCAGTACTTC. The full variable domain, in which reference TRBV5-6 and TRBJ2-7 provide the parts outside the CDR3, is DAGVTQSPTHLIKTRGQQVTLRCSPKSGHDTVSWYQQALGQGPQFIFQYYEEEERQRGNFPDRFSGHQFPNYSSELNVNALLLGDSALYLCASSSGTALTSYEQYFGPGTRLTVT.

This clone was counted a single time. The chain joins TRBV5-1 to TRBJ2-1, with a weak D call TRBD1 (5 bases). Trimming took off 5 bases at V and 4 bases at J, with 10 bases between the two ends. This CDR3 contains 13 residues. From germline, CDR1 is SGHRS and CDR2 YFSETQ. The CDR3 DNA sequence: TGCGCCAGCAGGGCGGACAATTACAATGAGCAGTTCTTC. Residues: CASRADNYNEQFF.

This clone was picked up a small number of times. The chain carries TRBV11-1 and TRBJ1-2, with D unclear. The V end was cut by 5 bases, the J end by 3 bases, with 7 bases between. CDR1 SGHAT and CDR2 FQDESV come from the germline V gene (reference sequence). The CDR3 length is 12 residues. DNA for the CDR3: TGTGCCAGCAGCGAGAAGGACTATGGCTACACCTTC. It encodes CASSEKDYGYTF.

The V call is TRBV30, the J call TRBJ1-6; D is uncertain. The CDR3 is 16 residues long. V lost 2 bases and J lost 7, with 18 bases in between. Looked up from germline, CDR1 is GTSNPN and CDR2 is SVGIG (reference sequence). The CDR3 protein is CAWSPDLMFRNSPLHF. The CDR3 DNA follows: TGTGCCTGGAGTCCCGATCTGATGTTTCGGAATTCACCCCTCCACTTT.

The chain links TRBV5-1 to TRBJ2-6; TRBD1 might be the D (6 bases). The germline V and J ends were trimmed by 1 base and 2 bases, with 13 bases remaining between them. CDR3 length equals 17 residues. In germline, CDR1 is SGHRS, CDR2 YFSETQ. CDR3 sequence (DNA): TGCGCCAGCAGCTTGTCGGACACAGGGACTGGGGCCAACGTCCTGACTTTC. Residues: CASSLSDTGTGANVLTF.

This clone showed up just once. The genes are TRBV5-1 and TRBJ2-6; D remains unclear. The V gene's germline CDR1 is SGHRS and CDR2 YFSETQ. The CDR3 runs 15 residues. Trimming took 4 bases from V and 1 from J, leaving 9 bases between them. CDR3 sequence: CASSPHYSGANVLTF. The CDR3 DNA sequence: TGCGCCAGCAGCCCCCACTATTCTGGGGCCAACGTCCTGACTTTC.

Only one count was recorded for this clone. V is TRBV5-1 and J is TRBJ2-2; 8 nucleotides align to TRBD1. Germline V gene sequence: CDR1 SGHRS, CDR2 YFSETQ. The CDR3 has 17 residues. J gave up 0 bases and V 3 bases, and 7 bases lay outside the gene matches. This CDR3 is CASSSSGQVTNTGELFF. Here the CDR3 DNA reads TGCGCCAGCAGCTCCTCGGGACAGGTAACGAACACCGGGGAGCTGTTTTTT.

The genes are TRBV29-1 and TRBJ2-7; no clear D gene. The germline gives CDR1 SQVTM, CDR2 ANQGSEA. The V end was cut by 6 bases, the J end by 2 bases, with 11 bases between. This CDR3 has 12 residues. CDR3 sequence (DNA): TGCAGCGTCGAGGATACTCCCTACGAGCAGTACTTC. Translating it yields CSVEDTPYEQYF.

CDR3 protein: CSVEERAEAFF. CDR3 DNA sequence: TGCAGCGTTGAAGAAAGGGCTGAAGCTTTCTTT. This chain joins TRBV29-1 and TRBJ1-1; D uncertain. This CDR3 is 11 amino acids long. Germline CDR1 and CDR2: SQVTM and ANQGSEA. Trimming shortened V by 0 bases and J by 6 bases, and 5 bases separated the two germline ends.

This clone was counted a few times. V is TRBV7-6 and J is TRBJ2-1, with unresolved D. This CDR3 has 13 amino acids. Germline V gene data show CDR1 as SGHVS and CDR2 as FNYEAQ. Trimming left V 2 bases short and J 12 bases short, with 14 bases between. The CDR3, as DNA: TGTGCCAGCAGCTTAACCGGATTCAGAGGGCAGTTCTTC. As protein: CASSLTGFRGQFF. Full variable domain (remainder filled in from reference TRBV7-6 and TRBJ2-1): GAGVSQSPRYKVTKRGQDVALRCDPISGHVSLYWYRQALGQGPEFLTYFNYEAQQDKSGLPNDRFSAERPEGSISTLTIQRTEQRDSAMYRCASSLTGFRGQFFGPGTRLTVL.

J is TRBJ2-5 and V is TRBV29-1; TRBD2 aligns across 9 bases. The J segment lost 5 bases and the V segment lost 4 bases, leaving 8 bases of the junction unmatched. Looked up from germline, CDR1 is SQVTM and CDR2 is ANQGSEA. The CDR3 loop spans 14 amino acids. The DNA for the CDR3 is TGCAGCGTTGCCGGCGGGGGGGCCTGGGAGACCCAGTACTTC. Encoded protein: CSVAGGGAWETQYF. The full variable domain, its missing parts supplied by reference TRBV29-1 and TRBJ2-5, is SAVISQKPSRDICQRGTSLTIQCQVDSQVTMMFWYRQQPGQSLTLIATANQGSEATYESGFVIDKFPISRPNLTFSTLTVSNMSPEDSSIYLCSVAGGGAWETQYFGPGTRLLVL.

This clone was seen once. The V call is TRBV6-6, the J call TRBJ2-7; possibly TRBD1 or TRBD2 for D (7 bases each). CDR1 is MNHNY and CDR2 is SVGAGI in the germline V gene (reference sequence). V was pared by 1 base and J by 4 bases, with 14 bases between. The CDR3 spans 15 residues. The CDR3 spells CASSYFIRGGYEQYF. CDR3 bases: TGTGCCAGCAGTTACTTCATCAGGGGGGGATACGAGCAGTACTTC.